The rows below give T cell receptor beta chains drawn from one sample of a study of T cell repertoires in ileal Crohn's disease. Method: immunoSEQ multiplex PCR; TCRdb's copy keeps in-frame clones and lacks some. The repertoire consists of roughly 5,700 clones, with approximately 80% occurring once and the leading ten covering roughly 35%. Input material: ileal tissue. These TCRs come from an adult with Crohn's disease. Each CDR3 is given with its conserved first and last residue. D genes are given only for firm matches. Part of the rows lack a size; the others show once, few, many or a class for expanded clones.

. TRBJ1-1 . TRBV11-2 CASSLPTGNTEAFF TGTGCCAGCAGCCTCCCGACAGGGAACACTGAAGCTTTCTTT
. TRBJ2-5 . TRBV5-6 CASSLGPDRARETQYF TGTGCCAGCAGCTTGGGACCGGACCGAGCGAGAGAGACCCAGTACTTC
TRBD1 TRBJ2-7 . TRBV29-1 CSVGDSPYEQYF TGCAGCGTTGGGGACAGTCCCTACGAGCAGTACTTC
. TRBJ1-1 medium-sized TRBV4-3 CASSQEGLADTEAFF TGCGCCAGCAGCCAAGAAGGCCTGGCGGACACTGAAGCTTTCTTT
. TRBJ1-5 once TRBV6-6 CASSRDKSNQPQHF TGTGCCAGCAGCAGAGACAAGAGCAATCAGCCCCAGCATTTT
. TRBJ1-2 . TRBV19 CASRPISAGGGVNYGYTF TGTGCCAGTAGACCCATATCGGCCGGGGGCGGGGTCAACTATGGCTACACCTTC
. TRBJ1-6 . TRBV2 CASRGDGNSPLHF TGTGCCAGCAGAGGAGACGGGAATTCACCCCTCCACTTT
TRBD2 TRBJ2-2 . TRBV25-1 CASSAPSGGAWTGELFF TGTGCCAGCAGTGCCCCTAGCGGGGGGGCCTGGACCGGGGAGCTGTTTTTT
TRBD2 TRBJ2-7 . TRBV6-1 CAIVAGTYEQYF TGTGCCATCGTAGCGGGGACCTACGAGCAGTACTTC
. TRBJ1-1 . TRBV6-1 CASKSMNTEAFF TGTGCCAGCAAGTCCATGAACACTGAAGCTTTCTTT
. TRBJ1-1 once TRBV2 CASSEEPQGSTEAFF TGTGCCAGCAGTGAAGAGCCACAGGGTTCCACTGAAGCTTTCTTT
TRBD2 TRBJ2-1 . TRBV7-2 CASRGLAINEQFF TGTGCCAGCAGGGGACTAGCTATTAATGAGCAGTTCTTC
. TRBJ1-2 once TRBV15 CATSIGTNYGYTF TGTGCCACCAGCATCGGGACGAACTATGGCTACACCTTC
. TRBJ1-2 . TRBV5-1 CASSRDPANYGYTF TGCGCCAGCAGCAGGGACCCAGCTAACTATGGCTACACCTTC
TRBD1 TRBJ1-5 . TRBV19 CASSTRGQGIYSNQPQHF TGTGCCAGTAGTACACGAGGACAGGGCATTTATAGCAATCAGCCCCAGCATTTT
. TRBJ1-1 . TRBV4-1 CASSPSNTGTEAFF TGCGCCAGCAGCCCCAGCAATACAGGGACTGAAGCTTTCTTT
TRBD2 TRBJ2-1 . TRBV27 CASRNSGGLSYNEQFF TGTGCCAGCCGTAATAGCGGGGGCCTGAGTTACAATGAGCAGTTCTTC
. TRBJ2-3 . TRBV27 CASSSPPDTQYF TGTGCCAGCAGTTCCCCCCCGGATACGCAGTATTTT
. TRBJ2-5 . TRBV5-4 CASRRGAETQYF TGTGCCAGCAGACGGGGGGCGGAGACCCAGTACTTC
TRBD1 TRBJ1-1 . TRBV5-1 CASSAEGTGVGTEAFF TGCGCCAGCAGCGCGGAGGGGACAGGGGTAGGCACTGAAGCTTTCTTT
. TRBJ1-6 . TRBV4-2 CASSQEQQYNSPLHF TGTGCCAGCAGCCAAGAACAACAGTATAATTCACCCCTCCACTTT
TRBD2 TRBJ2-3 . TRBV5-1 CASSLAGGKVNTQYF TGCGCCAGCAGCCTAGCGGGGGGTAAAGTGAATACGCAGTATTTT
TRBD1 TRBJ1-2 . TRBV19 CASSMWGQGAGGYTF TGTGCCAGTAGTATGTGGGGACAGGGGGCCGGTGGCTACACCTTC
. TRBJ2-1 . TRBV7-3 CASSLQSGGAPEQFF TGTGCCAGCAGCTTACAGAGTGGGGGGGCCCCTGAGCAGTTCTTC
TRBD1 TRBJ2-7 once TRBV5-1 CASSSLTGSYEQYF TGCGCCAGCAGCTCGCTGACAGGGTCCTACGAGCAGTACTTC
. TRBJ2-7 . TRBV7-3 CASSLSPTGNYEQYF TGTGCCAGCAGCTTAAGCCCAACAGGGAATTACGAGCAGTACTTC
. TRBJ1-3 . TRBV9 CASSVGGALSGNTIYF TGTGCCAGCAGCGTAGGGGGGGCTCTTTCTGGAAACACCATATATTTT
. TRBJ1-1 few TRBV19 CASSLGVIAFF TGTGCCAGTAGTCTCGGGGTTATAGCTTTCTTT
TRBD1 TRBJ1-4 . TRBV5-4 CASSAGQAQTGEKLFF TGTGCCAGCAGCGCGGGACAGGCCCAAACGGGTGAAAAACTGTTTTTT
TRBD1 TRBJ1-1 . TRBV5-1 CASSLRGQGLNTEAFF TGCGCCAGCAGCTTGCGGGGACAGGGGTTGAACACTGAAGCTTTCTTT
TRBD1 TRBJ2-3 . TRBV5-1 CASSRQGPESTDTQYF TGCGCCAGCAGCAGACAGGGGCCTGAGAGCACAGATACGCAGTATTTT
TRBD2 TRBJ2-3 . TRBV10-1 CASSEAGGTDTQYF TGCGCCAGCAGTGAAGCGGGGGGGACAGATACGCAGTATTTT
. TRBJ1-2 once TRBV6-5 CASTRTQNHNYGYTF TGTGCCAGCACCAGAACACAGAACCACAACTATGGCTACACCTTC
. TRBJ2-3 . TRBV11-2 CASSLDYKKSGGAGTDTQYF TGTGCCAGCAGCTTAGATTATAAGAAATCTGGGGGGGCTGGCACAGATACGCAGTATTTT
. TRBJ2-1 few TRBV18 CASSPTSTVYNEQFF TGTGCCAGCTCACCTACTAGTACAGTATACAATGAGCAGTTCTTC
TRBD1 TRBJ1-1 . TRBV6-5 CASSWDRLNTEAFF TGTGCCAGCAGTTGGGACAGGCTGAACACTGAAGCTTTCTTT
TRBD2 TRBJ2-5 . TRBV9 CASSVGSGGQETQYF TGTGCCAGCAGCGTAGGAAGCGGGGGCCAAGAGACCCAGTACTTC
. TRBJ2-2 few TRBV7-3 CASSLSNTGELFF TGTGCCAGCAGCTTATCCAACACCGGGGAGCTGTTTTTT
. TRBJ2-1 . TRBV9 CASSGSRTSYNEQFF TGTGCCAGCAGCGGATCCCGGACATCCTACAATGAGCAGTTCTTC
. TRBJ2-1 . TRBV4-1 CASSQVTTTRHNEQFF TGCGCCAGCAGCCAAGTTACGACAACCCGCCACAATGAGCAGTTCTTC
TRBD1 TRBJ1-6 few TRBV13 CASSLRTGGYNNSPLHF TGTGCCAGCAGCTTACGGACAGGGGGCTATAACAATTCACCCCTCCACTTT
. TRBJ2-7 . TRBV9 CASSPATFSYEQYF TGTGCCAGCAGCCCGGCGACCTTTTCCTACGAGCAGTACTTC
. TRBJ1-3 few TRBV28 CASSFPRNTLGNTIYF TGTGCCAGCAGTTTTCCGAGAAACACCCTTGGAAACACCATATATTTT